This entry lists 23 T cell receptor beta chains sequenced from one sample in a study of cytomegalovirus exposure and HLA in healthy donors. The PCR was carried out with 60 Vbeta primers and 13 Jbeta primers. Sequencing used immunoSEQ multiplex PCR; TCRdb keeps in-frame clones, though not all of them. The data show under 150,000 clones, with 78% seen just once and around 6.6% held by the top ten. Material: PBMCs. These receptors were taken from a woman aged 40 to 49 in good health and CMV-seropositive.

J is TRBJ2-3 and V is TRBV4-2; a possible D gene is TRBD2 (6 bases). V lost 2 bases, J lost 3 bases, and 15 bases lay in between. This CDR3 is built from 16 residues. CDR1 is LGHNA, CDR2 YNFKEQ, per germline. The CDR3, as DNA: TGTGCCAGCAGCCAAAAGGGACTTTGGGAGACAGATACGCAGTATTTT. Translated: CASSQKGLWETDTQYF.

For this clone: A junction boundary mismatches the germline segment, possibly from a read error. The chain recombines TRBV7-9 with TRBJ2-7; 9 positions agree with TRBD2. Germline-derived CDR1 and CDR2 are SEHNR and FQNEAQ (reference sequence). This CDR3 is 15 amino acids long. CDR3 in amino acids: CSSSLAGVPSYEQYF. CDR3 bases: TGTTCCAGCAGCTTAGCGGGAGTTCCCTCCTACGAGCAGTACTTC.

The chain uses TRBV29-1 and TRBJ2-7; tentatively, D is TRBD1 (5 bases). The V gene lost 5 bases and the J gene lost 0 bases, with 11 bases spanning the gap. The CDR3 consists of 13 residues. CDR1 is SQVTM, CDR2 ANQGSEA, per germline. DNA of the CDR3: TGCAGCGTTACAGGAGAGTTCTCCTACGAGCAGTACTTC. Its protein is CSVTGEFSYEQYF.

The gene calls are TRBV18 and TRBJ1-3, with D uncertain. This CDR3 spans 13 amino acids. Trimming removed 4 bases at V and 5 bases at J, with 9 bases between. CDR1 is KGHSH, CDR2 LQKENI, per germline. The CDR3 region has the DNA TGTGCCAGCTCACTCCCAGTCCGAAACACCATATATTTT. Its translation: CASSLPVRNTIYF.

The rearrangement links TRBV27 to TRBJ2-5; 10 positions match TRBD2. Trimming cost V 5 bases and J 4 bases; bases outside gene matches: 10. CDR1 is MNHEY, CDR2 SMNVEV, per germline (reference sequence). The CDR3 runs to 16 residues. The CDR3 region has the DNA TGTGCCAGCAGTCCACCTAGCGGGAGCGGTTCAGAGACCCAGTACTTC. This codes for CASSPPSGSGSETQYF.

This chain joins TRBV29-1 and TRBJ2-7; 10 bases fit TRBD1. This CDR3 region has 14 residues. The V gene end was trimmed by 4 bases and the J gene end by 3 bases; junction bases not matched to a gene: 6. CDR1 is SQVTM and CDR2 is ANQGSEA in the germline V gene. The CDR3 loop is CSVGGTGVSYEQYF. Written as DNA, the CDR3 is TGCAGCGTTGGGGGGACAGGGGTGAGCTACGAGCAGTACTTC.

The chain recombines TRBV5-4 with TRBJ2-1; 10 nucleotides agree with TRBD1. CDR1 SGHNT and CDR2 YYREEE come from the germline V gene (reference sequence). CDR3 length: 18 amino acids. The V segment lost 4 bases and the J segment 5 bases; nucleotides outside the gene matches: 15. DNA for the CDR3: TGTGCCAGCAGCAGAGGACAGGGGGTGGGAATTAAGGACAATGAGCAGTTCTTC. Protein: CASSRGQGVGIKDNEQFF.

The chain recombines TRBV15 with TRBJ2-3; a possible D gene is TRBD2 (5 bases). The CDR3 totals 16 residues. CDR1 is LNHNV, CDR2 YYDKDF, per germline (reference sequence). The V end lost 2 bases, the J end lost 0 bases, and 12 bases lay between the germline ends. CDR3 amino acids: CATSRRPRTSTDTQYF. The DNA of the CDR3 is TGTGCCACCAGCAGAAGGCCGCGGACTAGCACAGATACGCAGTATTTT. Supplemented by reference TRBV15 and TRBJ2-3, the full variable domain reads DAMVIQNPRYQVTQFGKPVTLSCSQTLNHNVMYWYQQKSSQAPKLLFHYYDKDFNNEADTPDNFQSRRPNTSFCFLDIRSPGLGDTAMYLCATSRRPRTSTDTQYFGPGTRLTVL.

The rearrangement links TRBV4-1 to TRBJ1-1; tentatively, D is TRBD1 (5 bases). The V gene's germline CDR1 is MGHRA and CDR2 YSYEKL. The germline V and J ends were trimmed by 6 bases and 1 base, with 24 bases remaining between them. The CDR3 is made up of 18 amino acids. The CDR3 here is CASSRQVLQGLRNTEAFF. The DNA of the CDR3 is TGCGCCAGCAGTCGGCAGGTCTTGCAGGGCCTCCGGAACACTGAAGCTTTCTTT.

This chain connects TRBV30 to TRBJ2-1; D call uncertain. The CDR3 is 13 residues long. Germline CDR1 and CDR2: GTSNPN and SVGIG (reference sequence). V lost 0 bases, J lost 3 bases, and 6 bases lay in between. As DNA, the CDR3 is TGTGCCTGGAGTGTTGGGCACTACAATGAGCAGTTCTTC. It specifies CAWSVGHYNEQFF. The complete variable domain, with remaining parts taken from reference TRBV30 and TRBJ2-1, reads SQTIHQWPATLVQPVGSPLSLECTVEGTSNPNLYWYRQAAGRGLQLLFYSVGIGQISSEVPQNLSASRPQDRQFILSSKKLLLSDSGFYLCAWSVGHYNEQFFGPGTRLTVL.

This chain's CDR3 is CASSPSGTGRGETQYF. The CDR3 DNA sequence: TGTGCCAGCAGCCCAAGTGGGACAGGGAGAGGAGAGACCCAGTACTTC. The J gene is TRBJ2-5, the V gene TRBV7-9; TRBD1 matches at 9 bases. V lost 5 bases, J lost 4 bases, and 11 bases stayed unmatched. Germline CDR1 SEHNR, CDR2 FQNEAQ (reference sequence). CDR3 length: 16 residues.

The gene calls are TRBV28 and TRBJ2-5, with TRBD2 identical over 9 bases. The CDR3 consists of 17 residues. CDR1 and CDR2 (germline): MDHEN, SYDVKM. Unmatched junction bases numbered 8, after V lost 1 base and J lost 2 bases. CDR3 nucleotides: TGTGCCAGCAGTTTATTGGCTAGCGGGACGGGTCAAGAGACCCAGTACTTC. Protein sequence: CASSLLASGTGQETQYF. Full variable domain (rest looked up from reference TRBV28 and TRBJ2-5): DVKVTQSSRYLVKRTGEKVFLECVQDMDHENMFWYRQDPGLGLRLIYFSYDVKMKEKGDIPEGYSVSREKKERFSLILESASTNQTSMYLCASSLLASGTGQETQYFGPGTRLLVL.

The chain is built from TRBV5-1 and TRBJ2-2; 8 nucleotides agree with TRBD2. V lost 2 bases and J lost 1; bases outside the gene matches: 4. The V gene's germline CDR1 is SGHRS and CDR2 YFSETQ. The CDR3 covers 16 residues. DNA of the CDR3: TGCGCCAGCAGCTTTGGGACTAGTAGGAACACCGGGGAGCTGTTTTTT. Protein product: CASSFGTSRNTGELFF.

V usage is TRBV9 and J usage is TRBJ2-1; tentative D call: TRBD2 (5 bases). The V gene lost 3 bases and the J gene lost 3 bases, with 16 bases spanning the gap. The CDR3 sequence is 16 residues long. Germline lookup yields CDR1 SGDLS and CDR2 YYNGEE. The CDR3 DNA reads as TGTGCCAGCAGCGCGGGCGGCCTAGCCCTCTACAATGAGCAGTTCTTC. It codes for CASSAGGLALYNEQFF. Supplemented by reference TRBV9 and TRBJ2-1, the full variable domain reads DSGVTQTPKHLITATGQRVTLRCSPRSGDLSVYWYQQSLDQGLQFLIQYYNGEERAKGNILERFSAQQFPDLHSELNLSSLELGDSALYFCASSAGGLALYNEQFFGPGTRLTVL.

There are a few counts of this clone. V is TRBV15 and J is TRBJ2-5, with TRBD2 identical over 9 bases. This CDR3 comprises 15 residues. Germline loops: CDR1 LNHNV, CDR2 YYDKDF (reference sequence). V shed 1 base, J shed 1 base, and the junction held 1 base outside the gene matches. The DNA for the CDR3 is TGTGCCACCAGCAGAGCAGCGGGAGGCCAAGAGACCCAGTACTTC. Amino acids: CATSRAAGGQETQYF.

This chain uses TRBV28 with TRBJ1-2; perhaps TRBD1 as D (5 bases). This CDR3 has 14 residues. CDR1 and CDR2 (germline): MDHEN, SYDVKM. V lost 2 bases, J lost 4 bases, and 11 bases lay in between. For the CDR3, the DNA is TGTGCCAGCAGTTTAGGTGACAGATTCTATGGCTACACCTTC. Translated: CASSLGDRFYGYTF.

V usage is TRBV6-6 and J usage is TRBJ2-5; perhaps TRBD2 as D (5 bases). V was shortened by 6 bases and J by 2 bases, with 13 bases between the two germline ends. Germline CDR1 reads MNHNY; CDR2 reads SVGAGI (reference sequence). The CDR3 is 14 amino acids. The CDR3 DNA reads TGTGCCAGCAGGGACTCCGGGTTTCAAGAGACCCAGTACTTC. This gives the protein CASRDSGFQETQYF.

The chain joins TRBV6-1 to TRBJ1-3; TRBD1 aligns across 7 bases. Germline loops: CDR1 MNHNS, CDR2 SASEGT. V dropped 6 bases and J dropped 0; count of bases not matched to a gene: 2. The CDR3 covers 14 residues. CDR3 sequence (DNA): TGTGCCAGCAGGGGACAGAACTCTGGAAACACCATATATTTT. Translating it yields CASRGQNSGNTIYF.

The gene calls are TRBV7-8 and TRBJ2-7; TRBD2 is a possible D gene (6 bases). CDR3 length: 15 amino acids. The V and J ends lost 5 bases and 4 bases respectively, with 18 bases between them. Germline values: CDR1 SGHVS, CDR2 FQNEAQ. The CDR3 loop is CASSPPGGKGYEQYF. DNA of the CDR3: TGTGCCAGCAGCCCACCTGGGGGGAAGGGATACGAGCAGTACTTC.

V is TRBV19 and J is TRBJ1-4; 9 bases match TRBD1. V lost 3 bases, J lost 4 bases, and 0 bases stayed unmatched. Germline CDR1 LNHDA, CDR2 SQIVND (reference sequence). The length of the CDR3 is 14 residues. CDR3 region: CASSMGQGNEKLFF. DNA for the CDR3: TGTGCCAGTAGTATGGGACAGGGTAATGAAAAACTGTTTTTT.

This chain connects TRBV11-3 to TRBJ2-7, with 10 bases that match TRBD1. The V gene end was trimmed by 5 bases and the J gene end by 6 bases; junction bases not matched to a gene: 10. The CDR3 covers 15 residues. The germline V gene encodes CDR1 SGHNT and CDR2 YENEEA. The CDR3 sequence is CASSRGGTGDGEQYF. In DNA, the CDR3 is TGTGCCAGCAGCCGCGGGGGGACAGGGGATGGCGAGCAGTACTTC. Together with reference TRBV11-3 and TRBJ2-7, the CDR3 gives the full variable domain: EAGVVQSPRYKIIEKKQPVAFWCNPISGHNTLYWYLQNLGQGPELLIRYENEEAVDDSQLPKDRFSAERLKGVDSTLKIQPAELGDSAVYLCASSRGGTGDGEQYFGPGTRLTVT.

A remark on this clone: A far more abundant clone sits one base away, making this likely a read error. The chain has TRBV7-9 and TRBJ1-1; 7 bases agree with TRBD1. Germline-derived CDR1 and CDR2 are SEHNR and FQNEAQ (reference sequence). V lost 4 bases and J lost 1; bases outside the gene matches: 0. The length of the CDR3 is 13 residues. As DNA, the CDR3 is TGTGCCAGCAGCTGGACAGGGAACACTGAAGCTTTCTTT. Encoded protein: CASSWTGNTEAFF.

The chain employs TRBV5-1 and TRBJ2-3, with D perhaps matching TRBD2 (7 bases). The V end was cut by 1 base, the J end by 6 bases, with 18 bases between. Germline V gene lookup returns CDR1 SGHRS and CDR2 YFSETQ. The CDR3 contains 16 residues. The CDR3 region has the DNA TGCGCCAGCAGCTTGATAGGAACGGGGGGCAGGGATACGCAGTATTTT. As protein: CASSLIGTGGRDTQYF.